These 32 T cell receptor beta chains were all obtained from the same sample, sequenced in a study of identical twins. Each CDR3 protein gets one entry after TCRdb re-called the 5' RACE reads with MiXCR. The table has around 370,000 distinct CDR3 sequences, roughly 10% seen once. Sequencing was performed on naive T cells sorted from blood. The origin of the receptors is a woman in her 50s in good health.

This clonotype was found a few times. This chain joins TRBV4-1 and TRBJ1-6, with D uncertain. Trimming took 1 base from V and 19 from J, leaving 17 bases between them. Germline V gene lookup returns CDR1 MGHRA and CDR2 YSYEKL. The CDR3 length is 13 residues. CDR3: CASSQGPEQPRHF. CDR3 DNA: TGCGCCAGCAGCCAAGGCCCTGAGCAGCCCCGGCACTTT.

This clonotype was picked up a small number of times. The chain carries TRBV6-2 or TRBV6-3 and TRBJ2-4, with a weak D call TRBD1 (6 bases). The CDR3 is 15 residues long. Trimming removed 6 bases from V and 0 bases from J, with 12 bases in between. Per the germline V gene, CDR1 is MNHEY and CDR2 is SVGEGT. CDR3 sequence: CASSTGTPAKNIQYF. The CDR3, as DNA: TGTGCCAGCAGCACAGGGACCCCAGCCAAAAACATTCAGTACTTC.

This clonotype was observed a handful of times. Relative to the germline gene, one junction end is altered; a read error may explain this. V and J are TRBV29-1 and TRBJ2-3; possibly TRBD2 for D (7 bases). CDR1 SQVTM and CDR2 ANQGSEA come from the germline V gene. The CDR3 has 15 amino acids. The CDR3 here is CSAEAGQTNTDTQYF. Here the CDR3 DNA reads TGCAGCGCTGAAGCGGGACAAACGAACACAGATACGCAGTATTTT.

This clonotype was counted a few times. The chain has TRBV25-1 and TRBJ2-1, with D perhaps matching TRBD1 (6 bases). Germline loops: CDR1 MGHDK, CDR2 SYGVNS. The CDR3 spans 14 residues. V was cut by 5 bases and J by 7 bases, with 15 bases left in between. The CDR3 nucleotides read TGTGCCAGCAGTCCACACCACACAGGGAATGAGCAGTTCTTC. Protein product: CASSPHHTGNEQFF. Complete variable domain (other parts from reference TRBV25-1 and TRBJ2-1): EADIYQTPRYLVIGTGKKITLECSQTMGHDKMYWYQQDPGMELHLIHYSYGVNSTEKGDLSSESTVSRIRTEHFPLTLESARPSHTSQYLCASSPHHTGNEQFFGPGTRLTVL.

This clonotype was detected many times. V gene TRBV5-1 combines with J gene TRBJ2-3; D is perhaps TRBD2 (5 bases). The CDR3 has 13 residues. Germline V gene lookup returns CDR1 SGHRS and CDR2 YFSETQ. Trimming removed 3 bases at V and 2 bases at J, with 7 bases between. The CDR3 nucleotides are TGCGCCAGCAGCTCCGGGATCACAGATACGCAGTATTTT. As protein: CASSSGITDTQYF.

J is TRBJ2-5 and V is TRBV4-1; 9 bases match TRBD2. There are 17 residues in the CDR3. J was trimmed by 4 bases and V by 1 base; bases with no gene match: 10. Germline V gene lookup returns CDR1 MGHRA and CDR2 YSYEKL. The CDR3 DNA reads as TGCGCCAGCAGCCAAGTGGCTAGCGGGAAGGTAGTAGAGACCCAGTACTTC. Protein: CASSQVASGKVVETQYF.

The rearrangement links TRBV12-3 or TRBV12-4 to TRBJ2-5; D is perhaps TRBD1 (6 bases). Trimming removed 4 bases at V and 3 bases at J, with 12 bases between. The CDR3 sequence is 14 residues long. The CDR3 coding sequence is TGTGCCAGCAGTTCCGACCGACAGGAAGAGACCCAGTACTTC. It encodes CASSSDRQEETQYF.

V usage is TRBV15 and J usage is TRBJ2-1; TRBD1 matches 8 bases. With 0 bases clipped from V and 7 bases from J, the junction kept 8 bases outside the gene matches. Germline values: CDR1 LNHNV, CDR2 YYDKDF (reference sequence). There are 16 residues in the CDR3. The CDR3 loop reads CATSRDSRQGKNEQFF. As DNA, the CDR3 is TGTGCCACCAGCAGAGATTCCCGACAGGGGAAGAATGAGCAGTTCTTC.

This CDR3 reads CASTPIFGGANVLTF. In DNA form, the CDR3 reads TGTGCCAGCACCCCAATCTTTGGCGGGGCCAACGTCCTGACTTTC. This chain links TRBV3-1 with TRBJ2-6; D not resolved. The CDR3 covers 15 residues. Germline values: CDR1 LGHDT, CDR2 YNNKEL (reference sequence). The V and J ends lost 7 bases and 4 bases respectively, with 14 bases between them.

The chain carries TRBV6-5 and TRBJ1-2; 8 positions agree with TRBD1. V shed 5 bases, J shed 7 bases, and the junction held 9 bases outside the gene matches. Germline V lookup: CDR1 MNHEY, CDR2 SVGAGI. The CDR3 spans 14 residues. CDR3 residues: CASSPLAGGGGYTF. The CDR3 region has the DNA TGTGCCAGCAGTCCCCTAGCAGGGGGCGGTGGCTACACCTTC.

This clonotype was seen many times. The V and J genes are TRBV5-1 and TRBJ2-3, with a possible D match to TRBD2 (5 bases). Deletions cut 0 bases from V and 9 bases from J, with 17 bases between. CDR3 length: 15 residues. The germline CDR1 and CDR2 sequences are SGHRS and YFSETQ. CDR3 region: CASSLANHRDSTQYF. In DNA, the CDR3 is TGCGCCAGCAGCTTGGCCAATCATCGGGATAGCACGCAGTATTTT.

The chain joins TRBV28 to TRBJ2-3, with D perhaps matching TRBD1 or TRBD2 (5 bases each). The ends were cut back, 7 bases at V and 10 bases at J, with 15 bases in the middle. The CDR3 extends over 12 amino acids. Germline V gives CDR1 MDHEN, CDR2 SYDVKM. The CDR3 reads CASNQGGGPQYF. CDR3 DNA sequence: TGTGCCAGCAACCAGGGTGGGGGTCCGCAGTATTTT.

The rearrangement links TRBV6-5 to TRBJ2-3; D unresolved. The length of the CDR3 is 15 residues. V was shortened by 4 bases and J by 0 bases, with 11 bases between the two germline ends. Per germline, CDR1 MNHEY and CDR2 SVGAGI. The CDR3 region is CASSSRRVSTDTQYF. For the CDR3, the DNA is TGTGCCAGCAGTTCACGGCGCGTTAGCACAGATACGCAGTATTTT.

This clonotype occurred many times. The CDR3 sequence: CASSLGPSNMNTEAFF. Here the CDR3 DNA reads TGCGCCAGCAGCTTGGGGCCGTCAAACATGAACACTGAAGCTTTCTTT. This chain links TRBV5-1 with TRBJ1-1; D call uncertain. There are 16 residues in the CDR3. V was shortened by 0 bases and J by 0 bases, with 12 bases between the two germline ends. CDR1 is SGHRS, CDR2 YFSETQ, per germline. The complete variable domain, with remaining parts taken from reference TRBV5-1 and TRBJ1-1, reads KAGVTQTPRYLIKTRGQQVTLSCSPISGHRSVSWYQQTPGQGLQFLFEYFSETQRNKGNFPGRFSGRQFSNSRSEMNVSTLELGDSALYLCASSLGPSNMNTEAFFGQGTRLTVV.

This clonotype has only a few counts. The chain links TRBV4-1 to TRBJ2-1; TRBD2 matches at 14 bases. The CDR3 has 16 amino acids. Looked up from germline, CDR1 is MGHRA and CDR2 is YSYEKL. V shed 2 bases, J shed 9 bases, and the junction held 6 bases outside the gene matches. CDR3 coding DNA: TGCGCCAGCAGCCAATCGACTAGCGGGAGGGCCGGTGAGCAGTTCTTC. Translation: CASSQSTSGRAGEQFF.

V and J are TRBV5-1 and TRBJ1-1, with D perhaps matching TRBD1 (5 bases). Per the germline V gene, CDR1 is SGHRS and CDR2 is YFSETQ. The CDR3 length is 14 residues. V shed 6 bases and J shed 4 bases, with 16 bases lying between them. The CDR3 bases are TGCGCCAGCAACCCGGGGGGAGAGACCACTGAAGCTTTCTTT. Its protein is CASNPGGETTEAFF. Based on the CDR3 plus reference TRBV5-1 and TRBJ1-1, the full variable domain is KAGVTQTPRYLIKTRGQQVTLSCSPISGHRSVSWYQQTPGQGLQFLFEYFSETQRNKGNFPGRFSGRQFSNSRSEMNVSTLELGDSALYLCASNPGGETTEAFFGQGTRLTVV.

This clonotype has more than one count but fewer than ten. The V gene is TRBV29-1, the J gene TRBJ2-5, with D unclear. Per the germline V gene, CDR1 is SQVTM and CDR2 is ANQGSEA. This CDR3 region has 11 residues. V dropped 6 bases and J dropped 4 bases, with 9 bases sitting between them. The CDR3 protein is CSVNPPETQYF. The CDR3 DNA reads as TGCAGCGTAAATCCACCAGAGACCCAGTACTTC.

This clonotype was seen a few times. This rearrangement joins TRBV20-1 to TRBJ2-3; D is possibly TRBD1 (6 bases). Germline loops: CDR1 DFQATT, CDR2 SNEGSKA (reference sequence). This CDR3 is built from 15 residues. Trimming stripped 1 base from V and 4 bases from J, with 15 bases between. DNA for the CDR3: TGCAGTGCTAGAGGGAGCACAGGGTATGCAGATACGCAGTATTTT. Amino acids: CSARGSTGYADTQYF.

This clonotype was seen ten or more times. J is TRBJ2-7 and V is TRBV10-3; 8 positions match TRBD1. The CDR3 runs 13 residues. J gave up 2 bases and V 7 bases, and 4 bases lay outside the gene matches. Germline-derived CDR1 and CDR2 are ENHRY and SYGVKD. CDR3 in amino acids: CAIKQTGAYEQYV. Written as DNA, the CDR3 is TGTGCCATCAAGCAGACAGGGGCCTACGAGCAGTACGTC.

This clonotype was detected only a few times. V gene TRBV20-1 combines with J gene TRBJ2-7; 8 bases match TRBD1. There are 15 residues in the CDR3. The junction had 12 bases not matched to a gene; V was cut back by 2 bases and J by 6 bases. Germline loops: CDR1 DFQATT, CDR2 SNEGSKA (reference sequence). CDR3 sequence (DNA): TGCAGTGCTAGATCGCCGCAGGGGGCTCGACGCGAGCAGTACTTC. Translated, it gives CSARSPQGARREQYF.

The rearrangement joins TRBV5-1 to TRBJ2-7, with D unresolved. Germline CDR1 SGHRS, CDR2 YFSETQ. V was pared by 0 bases and J by 7 bases, with 5 bases between. The CDR3 extends over 11 amino acids. CDR3 sequence (DNA): TGCGCCAGCAGCTTGGGTCGGGAGCAGTACTTC. Encoded protein: CASSLGREQYF.

This clonotype came up a few times. The V gene is TRBV5-1, the J gene TRBJ2-2; D perhaps matches TRBD1 (6 bases). Germline V gives CDR1 SGHRS, CDR2 YFSETQ. V was shortened by 0 bases and J by 1 base, with 7 bases between the two germline ends. The CDR3 covers 15 residues. CDR3 coding DNA: TGCGCCAGCAGCTTGGACAGGGTGAACACCGGGGAGCTGTTTTTT. This translates into CASSLDRVNTGELFF.

V gene TRBV10-3 combines with J gene TRBJ1-1; 8 nucleotides line up with TRBD1. The CDR3 extends over 14 amino acids. The V gene's germline CDR1 is ENHRY and CDR2 SYGVKD. J gave up 1 base and V 6 bases, and 4 bases lay outside the gene matches. CDR3 in amino acids: CAIRGTGENTEAFF. As DNA, the CDR3 is TGTGCCATCAGAGGGACAGGTGAGAACACTGAAGCTTTCTTT.

The J gene is TRBJ1-1, the V gene TRBV10-2; possible D gene TRBD1, 5 bases. The CDR3 extends over 15 amino acids. V gave up 6 bases and J gave up 6 bases, with 20 bases separating them. CDR1 and CDR2 from the germline V gene are WSHSY and SAAADI. CDR3 amino acids: CASSGMGRGRSEAFF. The CDR3 DNA is TGCGCCAGCAGCGGAATGGGGAGGGGACGATCTGAAGCTTTCTTT.

The chain combines TRBV15 with TRBJ2-7; weak D call: TRBD2 (6 bases). Germline lookup yields CDR1 LNHNV and CDR2 YYDKDF (reference sequence). Trimming stripped 0 bases from V and 2 bases from J, with 14 bases between. CDR3 length: 16 amino acids. The DNA of the CDR3 is TGTGCCACCAGCAGAGATGGGGCGGGGTTCCCCTACGAGCAGTACTTC. Residues: CATSRDGAGFPYEQYF.

This clonotype has ten or more counts. The rearrangement links TRBV7-2 to TRBJ2-5; tentative D call: TRBD1 (5 bases). The CDR3 is 13 residues long. CDR1 and CDR2 from the germline V gene are SGHTA and FQGNSA. The germline V and J ends were trimmed by 3 bases and 3 bases, with 8 bases remaining between them. The CDR3 sequence is CASSFDREETQYF. CDR3 nucleotides: TGTGCCAGCAGCTTCGACAGAGAAGAGACCCAGTACTTC.

This clonotype was detected ten times or more. The chain carries TRBV7-8 and TRBJ1-1; TRBD1 agrees at 8 bases. This CDR3 has 16 residues. The J segment lost 0 bases and the V segment lost 6 bases, leaving 9 bases of the junction unmatched. Germline CDR1 SGHVS, CDR2 FQNEAQ. The DNA for the CDR3 is TGTGCCAGCAGTGCGGACAGGGTGAGGGTGAACACTGAAGCTTTCTTT. This gives the protein CASSADRVRVNTEAFF.

CDR3: CASSTSTGSGELFF. The CDR3 nucleotides read TGCGCCAGCAGCACCTCGACCGGGAGCGGTGAACTGTTTTTT. J is TRBJ1-4 and V is TRBV5-1; the D is unclear. Trimming stripped 4 bases from V and 12 bases from J, with 19 bases between. Germline-derived CDR1 and CDR2 are SGHRS and YFSETQ. CDR3 length: 14 amino acids.

The sample holds a few counts of this clonotype. The gene calls are TRBV2 and TRBJ1-5; TRBD1 matches at 8 bases. The CDR3 consists of 16 residues. J was trimmed by 5 bases and V by 3 bases; bases with no gene match: 9. Germline CDR1 reads SNHLY; CDR2 reads FYNNEI. The CDR3 bases are TGTGCCAGCAGTGATACAGGGGGTTATACCTATCAGCCCCAGCATTTT. It codes for CASSDTGGYTYQPQHF.

This clonotype was observed many times. The V and J genes are TRBV9 and TRBJ2-1; D call uncertain. The CDR3 totals 14 residues. V shed 0 bases and J shed 6 bases, with 10 bases lying between them. Germline V gene lookup returns CDR1 SGDLS and CDR2 YYNGEE. The CDR3 nucleotides read TGTGCCAGCAGCGTAGGTGGGTGGGGCAATGAGCAGTTCTTC. It specifies CASSVGGWGNEQFF. The variable domain in full, with the rest retrieved from reference TRBV9 and TRBJ2-1, is DSGVTQTPKHLITATGQRVTLRCSPRSGDLSVYWYQQSLDQGLQFLIQYYNGEERAKGNILERFSAQQFPDLHSELNLSSLELGDSALYFCASSVGGWGNEQFFGPGTRLTVL.

This clonotype was found a few times. In DNA form, the CDR3 reads TGCAGTGCTAGACCCGGAGGCGGCAATGAGCAGTTCTTC. This sequence encodes CSARPGGGNEQFF. V and J are TRBV20-1 and TRBJ2-1, with D perhaps matching TRBD2 (5 bases). Per the germline V gene, CDR1 is DFQATT and CDR2 is SNEGSKA (reference sequence). Trimming took 2 bases from V and 6 from J, leaving 11 bases between them. The CDR3 is 13 residues long.

This clonotype was seen a handful of times. CDR3 in DNA: TGCAGTGCCACACGGGGGCGGGGCCTGATGGATACGCAGTATTTT. Protein sequence: CSATRGRGLMDTQYF. J is TRBJ2-3 and V is TRBV20-1, with D perhaps assigned TRBD1 or TRBD2 (6 bases each). Between the trimmed V and J ends, which lost 6 bases and 6 bases, there was a span of 22 bases. In germline, CDR1 is DFQATT, CDR2 SNEGSKA (reference sequence). The CDR3 totals 15 residues.